What follows describes a single T cell receptor beta chain. Some clones are missing from TCRdb's copy, which holds only in-frame ones; the method was immunoSEQ multiplex PCR. Counted here are about 130,000 clones, over 60% occurring once; the ten biggest clones make up 1.5% to 2%. The sample originates from a study of blood T cell repertoires in COVID-19. Background on the study: PBMCs, B-cell-depleted T cells, or T cells provided the cDNA or gDNA that made up the material.

V was clipped by 2 bases and J by 5 bases; unmatched bases: 3. The length of the CDR3 is 13 residues. Looked up from germline, CDR1 is GTSNPN and CDR2 is SVGIG (reference sequence). This receptor was taken from a woman between 65 and 79 years old with acute or convalescent COVID-19. The sample consisted of peripheral blood. This chain joins TRBV30 and TRBJ1-5; 7 positions agree with TRBD1. CDR3 loop: CAWSSRGDQPQHF. The CDR3 DNA reads TGTGCCTGGAGTTCCAGGGGGGATCAGCCCCAGCATTTT.